This T cell receptor (beta chain) originates from a study of blood T cell repertoires in COVID-19. About the study: Spain, Italy and the United States supplied samples that represented acute and convalescent COVID-19. Sample material is recorded as cDNA or gDNA derived from T cells, B-cell-depleted T cells, or PBMCs.

In germline, CDR1 is DFQATT, CDR2 SNEGSKA (reference sequence). This CDR3 region has 11 residues. V was pared by 8 bases and J by 5 bases, with 11 bases between. Authors' analysis steps: Reference gene primer amplification gave nucleated cell count estimates. TCRdb's copy holds only in-frame clones and misses some; the assay was immunoSEQ multiplex PCR. V and J calls and clone size are as listed in that table; D and trimming were resolved from the DNA. Among about 120,000 clones, over 85% were seen once, and the ten largest hold roughly 3.7%. Sequenced sample: peripheral blood. This sequence originates from a man aged 50-60 years with active COVID-19. The chain couples TRBV20-1 to TRBJ2-3; no reliable D call. The CDR3 DNA reads TGCAGTCCCTGGGCTGGAGATACGCAGTATTTT. It codes for CSPWAGDTQYF.